This T cell receptor beta chain was recovered during a study of shared clonotypes between healthy human individuals. It was across several immunoSEQ plates that each subset's genomic DNA was evenly split. Profiling relied on immunoSEQ multiplex PCR, and the TCRdb table lists in-frame clones only, not all of them. The sample includes about 2,200,000 clones, just over 90% of them seen just once. This clone was picked up a small number of times. What it binds is unknown. Naive CD8 cells were CD45RO-negative, positively selected for CCR7, excluding terminally differentiated effector memory CD45RA+ cells. This CDR3 is built from 11 residues. V lost 2 bases and J 2 bases, leaving 0 bases between the germline ends. Germline loops: CDR1 ENHRY, CDR2 SYGVKD. Study results and caveats: Generation probability values for non-shared clonotypes were lower than those for clonotypes shared by all four donors.

The gene calls are TRBV10-3 and TRBJ1-1; D not resolved. Sequenced input: naive CD8+ T cells from PBMCs. The source of this sequence is a man between 18 and 29 years old in good health. Some clones in this sample may be carry-over from other donors' samples. CDR3 in DNA: TGTGCCATCAGTGAGAACACTGAAGCTTTCTTT. Its protein is CAISENTEAFF.